Listed below are T cell receptor beta chains from one sample, sequenced in a study of cytomegalovirus exposure and HLA in healthy donors. The data were produced by immunoSEQ multiplex PCR, yet TCRdb's version contains in-frame clones alone and is incomplete. The sample has approximately 61,000 clones; around 75% are singletons. The sequencing sample was made of PBMCs. Every receptor here comes from a man aged 45-65 years in good health and CMV-seropositive. CDR3s include the opening cysteine and the closing phenylalanine or tryptophan. D genes are given only for firm matches. The size entry is marked missing in some rows and otherwise reads once, few, many or a size class.

TRBD1 TRBJ1-1 TRBV27 NA CASSSGTANTEAFF TGTGCCAGCAGTTCCGGGACAGCCAACACTGAAGCTTTCTTT
NA TRBJ2-6 TRBV12-5 NA CASAPGHYSSGANVLTF TGTGCTAGTGCCCCGGGACACTATAGCTCTGGGGCCAACGTCCTGACTTTC
TRBD1 TRBJ1-6 TRBV28 NA CASSIGQGMGSPLHF TGTGCCAGCAGTATCGGACAGGGAATGGGTTCACCCCTCCACTTT
NA TRBJ2-7 TRBV11-2 NA CASSFGAAPYEQYF TGTGCCAGCAGCTTTGGAGCGGCCCCCTACGAGCAGTACTTC
NA TRBJ1-6 TRBV7-2 few CASTLFEGSPLHF TGTGCCAGCACCCTTTTCGAGGGATCACCCCTCCACTTT
TRBD2 TRBJ2-1 TRBV27 few CASTLYSLVSGTSYNEQFF TGTGCCAGCACTTTATATAGTTTAGTGAGCGGGACCTCCTACAATGAGCAGTTCTTC
NA TRBJ2-3 TRBV9 few CASSVGQLTDTQYF TGTGCCAGCAGCGTAGGACAGCTCACAGATACGCAGTATTTT
TRBD2 TRBJ2-1 TRBV7-3 NA CASSRTSGGSYNEQFF TGTGCCAGCAGTAGGACTAGCGGGGGGTCCTACAATGAGCAGTTCTTC
NA TRBJ2-2 TRBV30 NA CAWSSWNTGELFF TGTGCCTGGAGTTCTTGGAACACCGGGGAGCTGTTTTTT
NA TRBJ2-7 TRBV7-8 NA CASSLPRGSYEQYF TGTGCCAGCAGCTTACCCCGGGGGTCCTACGAGCAGTACTTC
NA TRBJ1-6 TRBV7-9 once CASSQYAGTSNSPLHF TGTGCCAGCAGCCAATACGCCGGGACATCGAATTCACCCCTCCACTTT
TRBD2 TRBJ2-7 TRBV5-4 NA CASRPTSGSINEQYF TGTGCCAGCAGACCCACTAGCGGGAGTATCAACGAGCAGTACTTC
TRBD2 TRBJ2-1 TRBV7-2 NA CASSSGLAYNEQFF TGTGCCAGCAGCTCAGGACTAGCCTACAATGAGCAGTTCTTC
TRBD1 TRBJ2-1 TRBV18 NA CASSPLQGAKNEQFF TGTGCCAGCTCACCACTCCAGGGGGCTAAGAATGAGCAGTTCTTC
TRBD1 TRBJ1-5 TRBV5-1 NA CASSPGQGDQPQHF TGCGCCAGCAGCCCGGGACAGGGCGATCAGCCCCAGCATTTT
NA TRBJ1-3 TRBV6-5 NA CASRSGSGNTIYF TGTGCCAGCAGGTCAGGGTCTGGAAACACCATATATTTT